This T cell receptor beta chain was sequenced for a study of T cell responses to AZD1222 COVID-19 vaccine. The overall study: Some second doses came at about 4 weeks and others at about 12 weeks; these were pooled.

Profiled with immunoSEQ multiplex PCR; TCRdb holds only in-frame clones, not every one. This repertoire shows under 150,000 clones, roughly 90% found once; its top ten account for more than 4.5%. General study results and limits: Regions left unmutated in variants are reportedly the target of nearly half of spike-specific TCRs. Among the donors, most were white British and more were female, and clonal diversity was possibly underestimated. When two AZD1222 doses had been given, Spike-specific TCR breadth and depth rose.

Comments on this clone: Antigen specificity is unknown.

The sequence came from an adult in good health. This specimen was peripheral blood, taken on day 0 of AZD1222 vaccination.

The CDR3 DNA sequence: TGTGCCAGCAGTTTAGGACCCGTCGAGCAGTACTTC. Encoded protein: CASSLGPVEQYF. The chain has TRBV28 and TRBJ2-7; D is uncertain. There are 12 residues in the CDR3. Trimming removed 2 bases from V and 6 bases from J, with 8 bases in between. Per the germline V gene, CDR1 is MDHEN and CDR2 is SYDVKM.